This TCR beta chain was identified during a study of early T cells in non-severe SARS-CoV-2 infection. Study-wide background: The chains were unpaired, and the sequenced material was bulk RNA from unsorted whole blood. Study-level results: Using VDJdb, the matching emphasized anti-spike CD8 responses while missing private and CD4 specificities.

Individually, cDNA molecules had unique molecular identifiers attached to them. TCRdb passed the 5' RACE reads through MiXCR, listing each CDR3 protein once. Among about 42,000 distinct CDR3 sequences listed, roughly 6.6% were seen once. This clonotype was counted at least ten times. Its specificity is not known. With 5 bases removed from V and 5 bases from J, the gap between germline ends came to 12 bases. CDR3 length: 13 residues. Germline V CDR1 and CDR2: SGHRS, YFSETQ. Sequencing was done on a sample of whole blood. The chain employs TRBV5-1 and TRBJ2-3; possible D gene TRBD2, 5 bases. This TCR was recovered from an adult who was a healthcare worker with PCR-confirmed SARS-CoV-2 infection or an uninfected control (not recorded which). In DNA, the CDR3 is TGCGCCAGCAGTTCCGAGCGGATAGATACGCAGTATTTT. Amino acids: CASSSERIDTQYF.